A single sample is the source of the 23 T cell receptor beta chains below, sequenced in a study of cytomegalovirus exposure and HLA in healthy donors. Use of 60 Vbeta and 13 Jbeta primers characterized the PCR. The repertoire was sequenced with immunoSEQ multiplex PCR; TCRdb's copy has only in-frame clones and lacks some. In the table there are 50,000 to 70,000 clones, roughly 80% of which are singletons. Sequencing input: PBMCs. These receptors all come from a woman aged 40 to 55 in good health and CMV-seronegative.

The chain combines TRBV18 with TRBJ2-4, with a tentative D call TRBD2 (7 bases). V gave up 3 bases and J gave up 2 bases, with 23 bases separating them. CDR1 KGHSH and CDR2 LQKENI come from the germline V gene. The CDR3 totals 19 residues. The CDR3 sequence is CASSPSSGGLASSKNIQYF. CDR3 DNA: TGTGCCAGCTCACCCAGTTCCGGGGGGCTAGCCTCCTCCAAAAACATTCAGTACTTC.

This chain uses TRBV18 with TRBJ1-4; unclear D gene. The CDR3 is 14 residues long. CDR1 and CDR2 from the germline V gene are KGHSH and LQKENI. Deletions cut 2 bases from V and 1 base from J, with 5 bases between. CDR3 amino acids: CASSPIRTNEKLFF. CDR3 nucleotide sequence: TGTGCCAGCTCACCAATCAGAACTAATGAAAAACTGTTTTTT.

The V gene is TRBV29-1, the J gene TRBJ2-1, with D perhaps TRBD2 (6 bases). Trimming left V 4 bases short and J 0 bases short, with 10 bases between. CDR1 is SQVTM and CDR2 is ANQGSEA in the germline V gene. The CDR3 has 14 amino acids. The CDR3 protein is CSVAVADSYNEQFF. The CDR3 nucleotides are TGCAGCGTTGCTGTAGCGGACTCCTACAATGAGCAGTTCTTC.

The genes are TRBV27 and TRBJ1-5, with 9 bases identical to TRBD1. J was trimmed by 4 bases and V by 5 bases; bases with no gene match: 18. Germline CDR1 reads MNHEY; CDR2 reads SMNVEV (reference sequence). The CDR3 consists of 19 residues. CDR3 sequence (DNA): TGTGCCAGCAGTCTGGGTGGGACAGGGATCGAAGGTCGGAATCAGCCCCAGCATTTT. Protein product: CASSLGGTGIEGRNQPQHF.

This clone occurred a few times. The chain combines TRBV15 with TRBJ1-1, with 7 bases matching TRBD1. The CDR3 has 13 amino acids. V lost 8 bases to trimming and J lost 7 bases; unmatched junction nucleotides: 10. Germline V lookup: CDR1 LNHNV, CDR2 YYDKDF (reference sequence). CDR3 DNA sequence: TGTGCCACCTCAGACCTAGGGGGCCTTGAAGCTTTCTTT. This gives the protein CATSDLGGLEAFF.

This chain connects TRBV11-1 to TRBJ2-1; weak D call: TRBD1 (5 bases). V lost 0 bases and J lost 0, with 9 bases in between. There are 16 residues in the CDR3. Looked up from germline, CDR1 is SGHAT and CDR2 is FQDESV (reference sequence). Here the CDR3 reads CASSLAGLVSYNEQFF. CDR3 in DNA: TGTGCCAGCAGCTTAGCGGGGCTAGTCTCCTACAATGAGCAGTTCTTC.

The CDR3 DNA is TGTGCCAGCAGCCAAGATCTCCAGGGGGGTGGCTACACCTTC. Residues: CASSQDLQGGGYTF. The chain recombines TRBV4-2 with TRBJ1-2; 7 bases map to TRBD1. Germline loops: CDR1 LGHNA, CDR2 YNFKEQ. The CDR3 extends over 14 amino acids. The V gene end was trimmed by 0 bases and the J gene end by 7 bases; junction bases not matched to a gene: 5.

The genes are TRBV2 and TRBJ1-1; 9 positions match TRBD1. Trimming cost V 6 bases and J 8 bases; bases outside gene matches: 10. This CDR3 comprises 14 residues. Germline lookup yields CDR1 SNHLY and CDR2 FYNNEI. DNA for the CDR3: TGTGCCAGCAGGACTGACAGGGGGACGGGCGAAGCTTTCTTT. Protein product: CASRTDRGTGEAFF.

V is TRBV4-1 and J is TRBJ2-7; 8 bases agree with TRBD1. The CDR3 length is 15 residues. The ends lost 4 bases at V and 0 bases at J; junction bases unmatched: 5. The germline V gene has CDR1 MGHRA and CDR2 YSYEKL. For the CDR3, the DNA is TGCGCCAGCAGCCGACCGGGACAGGACTCCTACGAGCAGTACTTC. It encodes CASSRPGQDSYEQYF.

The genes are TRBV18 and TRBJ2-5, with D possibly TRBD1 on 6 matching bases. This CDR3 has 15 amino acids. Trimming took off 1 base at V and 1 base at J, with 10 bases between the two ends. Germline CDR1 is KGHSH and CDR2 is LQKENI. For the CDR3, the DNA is TGTGCCAGCTCACCACAGGGGGTAGGCCAAGAGACCCAGTACTTC. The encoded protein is CASSPQGVGQETQYF.

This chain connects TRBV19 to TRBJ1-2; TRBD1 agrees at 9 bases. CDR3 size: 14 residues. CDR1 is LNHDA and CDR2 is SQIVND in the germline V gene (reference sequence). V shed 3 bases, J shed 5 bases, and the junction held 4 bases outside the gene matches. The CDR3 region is CASSIDRGNYGYTF. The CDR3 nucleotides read TGTGCCAGTAGTATTGACAGGGGGAATTATGGCTACACCTTC.

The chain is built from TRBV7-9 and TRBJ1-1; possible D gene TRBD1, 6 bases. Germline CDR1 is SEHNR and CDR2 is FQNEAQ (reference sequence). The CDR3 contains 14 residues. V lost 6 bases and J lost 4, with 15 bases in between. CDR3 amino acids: CASSVQGGSTEAFF. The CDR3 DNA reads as TGTGCCAGCAGTGTACAGGGAGGGAGCACTGAAGCTTTCTTT. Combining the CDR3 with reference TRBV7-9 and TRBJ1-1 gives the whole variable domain DTGVSQNPRHKITKRGQNVTFRCDPISEHNRLYWYRQTLGQGPEFLTYFQNEAQLEKSRLLSDRFSAERPKGSFSTLEIQRTEQGDSAMYLCASSVQGGSTEAFFGQGTRLTVV.

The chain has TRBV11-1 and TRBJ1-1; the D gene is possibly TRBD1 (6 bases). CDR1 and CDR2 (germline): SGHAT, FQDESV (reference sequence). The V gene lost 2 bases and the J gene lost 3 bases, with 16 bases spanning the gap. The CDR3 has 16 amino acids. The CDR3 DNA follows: TGTGCCAGCAGCTTATGGGCTTCCAGGGGCGACACTGAAGCTTTCTTT. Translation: CASSLWASRGDTEAFF.

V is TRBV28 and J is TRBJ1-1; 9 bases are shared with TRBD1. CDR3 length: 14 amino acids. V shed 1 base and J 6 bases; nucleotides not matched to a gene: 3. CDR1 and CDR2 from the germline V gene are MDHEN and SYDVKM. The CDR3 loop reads CASSLLGQGSEAFF. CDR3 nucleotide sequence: TGTGCCAGCAGTTTATTAGGACAGGGGTCTGAAGCTTTCTTT.

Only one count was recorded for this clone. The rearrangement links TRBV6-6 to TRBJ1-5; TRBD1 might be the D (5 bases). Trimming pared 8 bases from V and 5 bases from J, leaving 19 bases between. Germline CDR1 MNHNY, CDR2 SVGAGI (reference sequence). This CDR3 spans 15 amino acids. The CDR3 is CASSLVLGLDQPQHF. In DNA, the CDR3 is TGTGCCAGCTCTCTCGTGCTGGGGCTGGATCAGCCCCAGCATTTT.

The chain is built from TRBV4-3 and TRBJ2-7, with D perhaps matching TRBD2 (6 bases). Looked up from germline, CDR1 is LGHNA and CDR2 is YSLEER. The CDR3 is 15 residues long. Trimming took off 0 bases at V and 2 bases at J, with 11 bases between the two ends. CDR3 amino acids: CASSQELTGAYEQYF. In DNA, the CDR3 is TGCGCCAGCAGCCAAGAGTTAACGGGAGCCTACGAGCAGTACTTC.

CDR3 sequence (DNA): TGTGCCAGCAGTCCCTCCCCCGGGACAGGCTCTTCGGATACGCAGTATTTT. It codes for CASSPSPGTGSSDTQYF. This chain connects TRBV27 to TRBJ2-3, with 8 bases identical to TRBD1. The germline V gene has CDR1 MNHEY and CDR2 SMNVEV (reference sequence). This CDR3 is built from 17 residues. After removal of 5 bases from V and 6 bases from J, the junction contained 16 bases not matched to a gene.

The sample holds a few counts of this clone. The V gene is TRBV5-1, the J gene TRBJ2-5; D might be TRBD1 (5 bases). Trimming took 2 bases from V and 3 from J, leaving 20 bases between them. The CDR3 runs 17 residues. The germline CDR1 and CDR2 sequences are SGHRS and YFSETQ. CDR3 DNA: TGCGCCAGCAGCTTCTCTAAGATTTTCGACAGAGAAGAGACCCAGTACTTC. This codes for CASSFSKIFDREETQYF.

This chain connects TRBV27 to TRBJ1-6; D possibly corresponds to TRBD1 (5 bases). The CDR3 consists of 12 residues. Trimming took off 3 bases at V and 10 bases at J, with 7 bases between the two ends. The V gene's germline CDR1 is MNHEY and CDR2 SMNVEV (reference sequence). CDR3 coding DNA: TGTGCCAGCAGTTTTCAGGGCTCACCCCTCCACTTT. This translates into CASSFQGSPLHF.

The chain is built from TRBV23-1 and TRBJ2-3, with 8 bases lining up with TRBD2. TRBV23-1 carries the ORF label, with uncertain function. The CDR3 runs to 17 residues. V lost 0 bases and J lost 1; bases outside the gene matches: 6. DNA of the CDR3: TGCGCCAGCAGTCAATCGTCTAGCGGGCTTTGCACAGATACGCAGTATTTT. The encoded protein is CASSQSSSGLCTDTQYF.

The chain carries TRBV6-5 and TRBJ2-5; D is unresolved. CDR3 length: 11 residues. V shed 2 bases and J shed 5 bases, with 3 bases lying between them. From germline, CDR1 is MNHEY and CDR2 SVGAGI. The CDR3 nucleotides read TGTGCCAGCAGTTACGAGGAGACCCAGTACTTC. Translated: CASSYEETQYF.

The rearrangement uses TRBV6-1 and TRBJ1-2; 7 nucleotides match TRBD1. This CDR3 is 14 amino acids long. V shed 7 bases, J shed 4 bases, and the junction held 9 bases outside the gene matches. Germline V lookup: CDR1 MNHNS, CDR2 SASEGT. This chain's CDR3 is CASNQNRGPYGYTF. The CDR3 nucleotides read TGTGCCAGCAACCAAAACAGGGGCCCCTATGGCTACACCTTC.

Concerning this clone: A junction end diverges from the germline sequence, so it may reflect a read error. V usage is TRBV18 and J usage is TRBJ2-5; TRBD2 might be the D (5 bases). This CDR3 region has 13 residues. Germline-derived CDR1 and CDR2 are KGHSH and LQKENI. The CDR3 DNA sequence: TGTGCCAGCTCACCCCCCGGGGTAGAGACCCGGTACTTC. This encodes CASSPPGVETRYF.